This TCR beta chain is drawn from a study of T cell responses to AZD1222 COVID-19 vaccine. A single count supports this clone. Its antigen remains unknown. General study findings and limits: Clonal diversity was possibly underestimated; the donors were predominantly white British and more often female. The breadth and depth of Spike-specific TCRs increased once two AZD1222 doses had been given. Dominant at 160-218 and 743-854, vaccine-associated CD4 TCRs also spanned spike.

The assay was immunoSEQ multiplex PCR, and TCRdb's table has in-frame clones only and misses some. Of tens of thousands of clones detected, 70% to 90% appear once; the ten largest clones hold under 7%. Per the germline V gene, CDR1 is SGHTA and CDR2 is FQGNSA. Deletions cut 5 bases from V and 1 base from J, with 5 bases between. The CDR3 covers 12 residues. The clonotype was recovered from an adult in good health. V gene TRBV7-2 combines with J gene TRBJ2-5; no firm D call. The specimen was peripheral blood, collected on day 0 of AZD1222 vaccination. The chain's CDR3 is CASSTSQETQYF. The DNA of the CDR3 is TGTGCCAGCAGCACGAGCCAAGAGACCCAGTACTTC.